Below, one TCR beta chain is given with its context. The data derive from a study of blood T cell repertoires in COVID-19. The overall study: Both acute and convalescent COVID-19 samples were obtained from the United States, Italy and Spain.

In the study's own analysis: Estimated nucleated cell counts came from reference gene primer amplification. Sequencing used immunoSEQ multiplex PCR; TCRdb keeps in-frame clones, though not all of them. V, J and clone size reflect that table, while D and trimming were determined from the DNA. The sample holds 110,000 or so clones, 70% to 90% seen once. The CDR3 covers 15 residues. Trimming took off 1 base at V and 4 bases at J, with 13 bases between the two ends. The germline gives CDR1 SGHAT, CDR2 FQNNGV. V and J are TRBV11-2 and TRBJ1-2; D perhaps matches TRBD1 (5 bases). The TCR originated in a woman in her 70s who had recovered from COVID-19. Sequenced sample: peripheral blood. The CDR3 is CASSLGVGQGYGYTF. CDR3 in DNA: TGTGCCAGCAGCTTAGGAGTAGGGCAGGGCTATGGCTACACCTTC.